This entry lists 10 T cell receptor beta chains sequenced from one sample in a study of response to subunit inactivated influenza vaccine. Via MiXCR, TCRdb re-called the RT-PCR reads, giving one row per CDR3 protein. The table includes some 200,000 distinct CDR3 sequences, about 12% detected once. This same sample was also taken into another study, of T cells expressing NK-cell markers. As reported in that work: TCR beta cDNA was made by 5'RACE template switching with UMIs.

Sequences were derived from CD8+ T cells sorted from PBMCs, sampled 11 to 12 days after vaccination. These receptors came from a man over 45 who received an inactivated influenza vaccine.

In this sample, this clonotype turned up a few times. This rearrangement joins TRBV5-8 to TRBJ2-5; 7 bases map to TRBD2. This CDR3 has 16 residues. V was pared by 4 bases and J by 3 bases, with 12 bases of the junction left unmatched. Germline V gives CDR1 SGHTS, CDR2 YDEGEE. The CDR3 loop is CASSPGHGGSEETQYF. The CDR3 DNA follows: TGTGCCAGCAGCCCAGGGCATGGCGGGAGCGAAGAGACCCAGTACTTC.

This clonotype was seen many times. The CDR3 here is CASSEVGGLYYEQFF. The CDR3 DNA follows: TGTGCCAGCAGCGAGGTCGGGGGGCTTTACTATGAGCAGTTCTTC. The V gene is TRBV7-2, the J gene TRBJ2-1; weak D call: TRBD2 (7 bases). The V and J ends lost 5 bases and 8 bases respectively, with 19 bases between them. Germline lookup yields CDR1 SGHTA and CDR2 FQGNSA. This CDR3 has 15 amino acids.

The chain is built from TRBV3-1 and TRBJ2-7, with TRBD1 as a possible D gene (6 bases). The CDR3 loop spans 17 amino acids. V gave up 4 bases and J gave up 2 bases, with 21 bases separating them. Germline CDR1 is LGHDT and CDR2 is YNNKEL (reference sequence). The DNA of the CDR3 is TGTGCCAGCAGCCGACGTCCTACAGGGATTTTGGCCTACGAGCAGTACTTC. It is translated as CASSRRPTGILAYEQYF.

This clonotype appeared many times. CDR3 residues: CATSPRGGDEQYF. As DNA, the CDR3 is TGTGCCACCAGCCCCCGGGGAGGGGACGAGCAGTACTTC. The V and J genes are TRBV15 and TRBJ2-7; 7 nucleotides agree with TRBD2. Germline-derived CDR1 and CDR2 are LNHNV and YYDKDF (reference sequence). There are 13 residues in the CDR3. The V gene end was trimmed by 5 bases and the J gene end by 5 bases; junction bases not matched to a gene: 6.

The chain recombines TRBV9 with TRBJ2-2; D perhaps matches TRBD2 (5 bases). The CDR3 sequence is 16 residues long. Per the germline V gene, CDR1 is SGDLS and CDR2 is YYNGEE. Trimming shortened V by 0 bases and J by 3 bases, and 12 bases separated the two germline ends. The CDR3 is CASSVEASLDTGELFF. As DNA, the CDR3 is TGTGCCAGCAGCGTAGAGGCTAGCCTAGACACCGGGGAGCTGTTTTTT.

The chain joins TRBV7-6 to TRBJ2-2; the match to TRBD2 covers 12 bases. The CDR3 spans 18 residues. The ends lost 4 bases at V and 5 bases at J; junction bases unmatched: 11. Germline CDR1 reads SGHVS; CDR2 reads FNYEAQ. The chain's CDR3 is CASSSWTSGITRTGELFF. As DNA, the CDR3 is TGTGCCAGCAGCTCGTGGACTAGCGGGATAACCAGAACCGGGGAGCTGTTTTTT.

The J gene is TRBJ2-1, the V gene TRBV19, with D hard to call. Deletions cut 3 bases from V and 7 bases from J, with 7 bases between. CDR3 length: 12 residues. Germline CDR1 and CDR2: LNHDA and SQIVND (reference sequence). CDR3 loop: CASSIAGNEQFF. The CDR3 DNA reads TGTGCCAGTAGTATCGCAGGAAATGAGCAGTTCTTC.

This clonotype was observed a few times. The rearrangement links TRBV20-1 to TRBJ2-3; D is undetermined. The CDR3 is made up of 11 amino acids. V lost 5 bases and J lost 2, with 5 bases in between. The germline V gene has CDR1 DFQATT and CDR2 SNEGSKA (reference sequence). The CDR3 coding sequence is TGCAGTGCTGATTACACAGATACGCAGTATTTT. It specifies CSADYTDTQYF.

V usage is TRBV30 and J usage is TRBJ2-7; D is ambiguous. In germline, CDR1 is GTSNPN, CDR2 SVGIG (reference sequence). The CDR3 extends over 12 amino acids. Trimming left V 2 bases short and J 1 base short, with 6 bases between. The CDR3 reads CAWSRVSYEQYF. The CDR3 DNA follows: TGTGCCTGGAGTCGAGTATCCTACGAGCAGTACTTC.

This clonotype was counted only a few times. The rearrangement joins TRBV5-6 to TRBJ1-5; TRBD1 matches at 8 bases. Trimming removed 4 bases from V and 6 bases from J; junction bases left unmatched: 9. CDR3 length equals 15 residues. Germline CDR1 and CDR2: SGHDT and YYEEEE. CDR3 protein: CASSAGTGRTQPQHF. CDR3 nucleotides: TGTGCCAGCAGCGCGGGGACAGGAAGAACTCAGCCCCAGCATTTT.